The following is a T cell receptor beta chain sequence with its context. The trim removed 5 bases at V and 2 bases at J, leaving 5 bases unmatched. Germline V gene lookup returns CDR1 SGHTA and CDR2 FQGTGA. The CDR3 is made up of 15 amino acids. Clones were sequenced by immunoSEQ multiplex PCR, and TCRdb holds only the in-frame ones, with some missing. Seen here are about 50,000 clones, around 98% observed once, and the top ten hold approximately 1.1%. This sample is part of a study of siplizumab effects on memory and regulatory T cells. Source material: naive CD8+ T cells sorted from blood. This sequence originates from a human donor in good health. The chain is built from TRBV7-3 and TRBJ2-3, with 9 bases matching TRBD2. In nucleotides, the CDR3 is TGTGCCAGCAGCACCGTAGCGGGAGTCACAGATACGCAGTATTTT. This codes for CASSTVAGVTDTQYF.